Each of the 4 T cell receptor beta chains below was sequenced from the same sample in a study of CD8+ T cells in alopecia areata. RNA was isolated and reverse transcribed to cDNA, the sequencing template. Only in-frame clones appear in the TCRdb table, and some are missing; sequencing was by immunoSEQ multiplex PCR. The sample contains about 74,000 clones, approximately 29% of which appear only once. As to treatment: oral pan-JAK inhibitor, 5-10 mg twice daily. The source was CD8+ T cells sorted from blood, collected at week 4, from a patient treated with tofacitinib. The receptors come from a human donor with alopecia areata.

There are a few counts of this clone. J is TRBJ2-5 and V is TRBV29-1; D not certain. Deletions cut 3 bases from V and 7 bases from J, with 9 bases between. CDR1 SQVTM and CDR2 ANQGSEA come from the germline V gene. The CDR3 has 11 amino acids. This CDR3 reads CSVEVDGTQYF. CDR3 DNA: TGCAGCGTTGAGGTGGACGGGACCCAGTACTTC.

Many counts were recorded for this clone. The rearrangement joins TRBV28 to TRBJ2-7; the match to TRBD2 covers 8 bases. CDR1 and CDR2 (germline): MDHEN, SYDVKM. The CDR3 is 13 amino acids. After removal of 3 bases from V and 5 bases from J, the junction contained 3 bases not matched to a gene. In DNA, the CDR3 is TGTGCCAGCAGTTTTGCGGGGGGCAACGAGCAGTACTTC. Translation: CASSFAGGNEQYF.

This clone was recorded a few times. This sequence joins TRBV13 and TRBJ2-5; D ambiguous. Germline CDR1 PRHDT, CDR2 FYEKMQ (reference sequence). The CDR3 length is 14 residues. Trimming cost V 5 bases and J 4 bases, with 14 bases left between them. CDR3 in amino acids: CASSLRGSLETQYF. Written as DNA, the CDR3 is TGTGCCAGCAGCCTCCGAGGTAGCTTAGAGACCCAGTACTTC.

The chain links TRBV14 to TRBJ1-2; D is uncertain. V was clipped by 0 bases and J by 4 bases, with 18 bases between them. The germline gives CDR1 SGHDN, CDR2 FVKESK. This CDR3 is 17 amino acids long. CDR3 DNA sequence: TGTGCCAGCAGCCAAGAGGTGGAACAGACGTCAATCTATGGCTACACCTTC. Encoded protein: CASSQEVEQTSIYGYTF. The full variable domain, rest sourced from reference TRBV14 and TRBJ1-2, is EAGVTQFPSHSVIEKGQTVTLRCDPISGHDNLYWYRRVMGKEIKFLLHFVKESKQDESGMPNNRFLAERTGGTYSTLKVQPAELEDSGVYFCASSQEVEQTSIYGYTFGSGTRLTVV.